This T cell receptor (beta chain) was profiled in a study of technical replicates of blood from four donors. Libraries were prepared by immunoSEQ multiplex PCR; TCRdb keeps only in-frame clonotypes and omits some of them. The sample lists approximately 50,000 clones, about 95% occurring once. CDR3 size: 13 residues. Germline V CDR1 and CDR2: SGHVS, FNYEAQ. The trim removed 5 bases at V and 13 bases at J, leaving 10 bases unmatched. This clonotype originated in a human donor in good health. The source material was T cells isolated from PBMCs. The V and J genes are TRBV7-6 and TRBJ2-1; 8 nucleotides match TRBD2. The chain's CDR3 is CASSLPDSGTQFF. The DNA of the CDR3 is TGTGCCAGCAGCCTTCCTGATAGCGGGACACAGTTCTTC.